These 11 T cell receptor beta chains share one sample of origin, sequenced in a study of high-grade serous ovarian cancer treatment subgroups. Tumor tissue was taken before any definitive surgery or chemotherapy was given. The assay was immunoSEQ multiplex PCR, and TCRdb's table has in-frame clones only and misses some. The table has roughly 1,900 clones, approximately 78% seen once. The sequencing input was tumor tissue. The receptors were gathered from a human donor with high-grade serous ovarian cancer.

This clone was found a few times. The CDR3 protein is CASSVVAVRGTEAFF. The CDR3 DNA reads TGTGCCAGCAGCGTAGTGGCAGTGAGAGGCACTGAAGCTTTCTTT. The chain links TRBV9 to TRBJ1-1; D not resolved. Trimming took off 0 bases at V and 4 bases at J, with 13 bases between the two ends. The CDR3 has 15 residues. The germline V gene encodes CDR1 SGDLS and CDR2 YYNGEE.

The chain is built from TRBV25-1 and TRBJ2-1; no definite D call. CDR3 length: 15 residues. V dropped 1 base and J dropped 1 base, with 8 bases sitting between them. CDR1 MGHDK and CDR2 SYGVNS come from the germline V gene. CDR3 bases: TGTGCCAGCAGTGAATGGAAGGGATCCTACAATGAGCAGTTCTTC. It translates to CASSEWKGSYNEQFF.

In nucleotides, the CDR3 is TGCGCCAGCAGCCCGACGGCGGGAGGACAAGCCTACAATGAGCAGTTCTTC. This encodes CASSPTAGGQAYNEQFF. The V gene is TRBV4-1, the J gene TRBJ2-1, with 8 bases matching TRBD2. Germline V CDR1 and CDR2: MGHRA, YSYEKL. This CDR3 spans 17 amino acids. J gave up 2 bases and V 4 bases, and 10 bases lay outside the gene matches.

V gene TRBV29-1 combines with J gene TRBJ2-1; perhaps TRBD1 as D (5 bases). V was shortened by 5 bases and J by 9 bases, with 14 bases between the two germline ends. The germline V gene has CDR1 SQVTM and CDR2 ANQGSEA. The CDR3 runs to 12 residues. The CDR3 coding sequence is TGCAGCGTTAAGCTATTAGGGGTTGAGCAGTTCTTC. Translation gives CSVKLLGVEQFF.

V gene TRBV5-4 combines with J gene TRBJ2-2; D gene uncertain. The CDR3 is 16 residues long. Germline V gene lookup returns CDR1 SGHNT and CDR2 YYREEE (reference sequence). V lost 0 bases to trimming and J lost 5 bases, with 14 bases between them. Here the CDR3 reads CASSLGGPRTTGELFF. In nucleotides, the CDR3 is TGTGCCAGCAGCTTGGGTGGGCCCCGAACGACCGGGGAGCTGTTTTTT.

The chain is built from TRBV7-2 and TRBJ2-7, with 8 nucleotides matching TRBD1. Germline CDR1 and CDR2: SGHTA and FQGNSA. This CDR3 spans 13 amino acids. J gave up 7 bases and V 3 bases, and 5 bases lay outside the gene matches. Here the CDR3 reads CASSFDRGREQYV. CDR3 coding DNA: TGTGCCAGCAGCTTCGACAGGGGCCGGGAGCAGTACGTC.

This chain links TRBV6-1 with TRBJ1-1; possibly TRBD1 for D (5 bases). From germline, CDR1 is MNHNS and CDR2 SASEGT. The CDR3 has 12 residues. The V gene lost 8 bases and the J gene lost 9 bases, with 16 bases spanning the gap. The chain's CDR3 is CASFPGLPKAFF. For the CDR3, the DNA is TGTGCCAGCTTCCCGGGGCTTCCCAAAGCTTTCTTT.

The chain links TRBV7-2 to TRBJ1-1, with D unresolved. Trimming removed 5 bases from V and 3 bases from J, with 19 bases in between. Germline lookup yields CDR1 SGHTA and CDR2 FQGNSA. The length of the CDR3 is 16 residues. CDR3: CASSLREGFGDTEAFF. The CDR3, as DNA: TGTGCCAGCAGCCTCAGAGAGGGATTTGGGGACACTGAAGCTTTCTTT.

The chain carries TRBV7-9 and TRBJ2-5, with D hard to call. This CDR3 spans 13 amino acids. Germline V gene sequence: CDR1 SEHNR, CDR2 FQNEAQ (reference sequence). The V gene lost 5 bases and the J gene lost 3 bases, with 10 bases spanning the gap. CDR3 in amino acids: CASSPDRKETQYF. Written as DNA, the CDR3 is TGTGCCAGCAGCCCCGATCGAAAAGAGACCCAGTACTTC.

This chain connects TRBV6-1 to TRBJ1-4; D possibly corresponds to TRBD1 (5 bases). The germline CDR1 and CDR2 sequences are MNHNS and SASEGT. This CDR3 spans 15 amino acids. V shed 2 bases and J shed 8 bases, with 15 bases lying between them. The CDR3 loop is CASSELVGRGEKLFF. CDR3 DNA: TGTGCCAGCAGTGAACTCGTGGGGCGCGGGGAAAAACTGTTTTTT.

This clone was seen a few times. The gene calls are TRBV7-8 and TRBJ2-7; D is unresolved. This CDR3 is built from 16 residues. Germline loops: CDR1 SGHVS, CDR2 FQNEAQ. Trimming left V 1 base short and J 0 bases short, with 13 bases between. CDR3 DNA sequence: TGTGCCAGCAGCTTAGTACTGGGAAGCCTCTCCTACGAGCAGTACTTC. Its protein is CASSLVLGSLSYEQYF.